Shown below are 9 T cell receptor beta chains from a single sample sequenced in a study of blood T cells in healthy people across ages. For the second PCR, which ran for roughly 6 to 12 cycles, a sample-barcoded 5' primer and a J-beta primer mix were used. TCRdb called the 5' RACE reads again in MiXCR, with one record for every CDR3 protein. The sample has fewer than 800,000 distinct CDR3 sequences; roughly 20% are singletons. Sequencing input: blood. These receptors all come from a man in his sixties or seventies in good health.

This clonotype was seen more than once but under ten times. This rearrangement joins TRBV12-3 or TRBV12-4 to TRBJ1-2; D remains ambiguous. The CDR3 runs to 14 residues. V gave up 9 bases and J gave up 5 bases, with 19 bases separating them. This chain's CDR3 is CASTPGSHWYGYTF. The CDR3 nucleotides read TGTGCCAGTACACCGGGCTCCCATTGGTATGGCTACACCTTC.

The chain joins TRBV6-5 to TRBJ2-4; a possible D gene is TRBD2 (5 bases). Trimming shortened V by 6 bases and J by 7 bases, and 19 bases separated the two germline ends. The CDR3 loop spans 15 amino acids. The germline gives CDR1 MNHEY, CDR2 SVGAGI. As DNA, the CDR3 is TGTGCCAGCAGGGATCGGGGTGTTTTTGAGAACATTCAGTACTTC. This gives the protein CASRDRGVFENIQYF.

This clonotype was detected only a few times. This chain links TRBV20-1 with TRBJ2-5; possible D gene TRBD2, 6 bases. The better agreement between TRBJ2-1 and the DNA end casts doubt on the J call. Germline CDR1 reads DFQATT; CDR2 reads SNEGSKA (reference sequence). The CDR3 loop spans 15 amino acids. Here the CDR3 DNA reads TGCAGTGCTAGAGGTGAGGCTAGCGTGTTCGATGAGCAGTTCTTC. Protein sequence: CSARGEASVFDEQFF.

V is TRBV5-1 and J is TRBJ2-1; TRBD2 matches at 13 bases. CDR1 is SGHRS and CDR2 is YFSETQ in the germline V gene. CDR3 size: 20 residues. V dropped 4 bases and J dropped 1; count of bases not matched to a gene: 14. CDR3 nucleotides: TGCGCCAGCAGCCCGACAACGGTCGGACTAGCGGGAGTGTCCTACAATGAGCAGTTCTTC. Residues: CASSPTTVGLAGVSYNEQFF.

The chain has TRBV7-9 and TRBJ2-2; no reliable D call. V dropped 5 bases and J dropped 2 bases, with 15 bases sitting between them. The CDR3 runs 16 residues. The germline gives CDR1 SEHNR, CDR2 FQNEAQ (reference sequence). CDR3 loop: CASSEPRPLNTGELFF. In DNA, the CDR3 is TGTGCCAGCAGCGAACCGCGGCCTCTAAACACCGGGGAGCTGTTTTTT.

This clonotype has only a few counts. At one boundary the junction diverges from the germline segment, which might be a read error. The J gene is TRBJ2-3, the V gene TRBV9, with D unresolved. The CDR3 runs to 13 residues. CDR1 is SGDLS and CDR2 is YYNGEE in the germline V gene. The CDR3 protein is CASSVDHGDTRYF. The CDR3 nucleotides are TGTGCCAGCAGCGTTGACCATGGGGATACGCGGTATTTT.

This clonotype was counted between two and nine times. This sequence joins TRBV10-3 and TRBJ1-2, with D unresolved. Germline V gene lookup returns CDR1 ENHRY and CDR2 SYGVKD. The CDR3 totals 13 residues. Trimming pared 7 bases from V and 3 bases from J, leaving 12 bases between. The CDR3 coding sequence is TGTGCCATCACCCAGACCGGGGACTATGGCTACACCTTC. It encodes CAITQTGDYGYTF.

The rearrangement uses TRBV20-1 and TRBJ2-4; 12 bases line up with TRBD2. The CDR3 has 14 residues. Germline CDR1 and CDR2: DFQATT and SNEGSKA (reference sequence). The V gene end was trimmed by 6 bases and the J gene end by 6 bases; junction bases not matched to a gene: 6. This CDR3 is CSAQRTSGTNIQYF. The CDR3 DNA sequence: TGCAGTGCACAAAGGACTAGCGGGACAAACATTCAGTACTTC.

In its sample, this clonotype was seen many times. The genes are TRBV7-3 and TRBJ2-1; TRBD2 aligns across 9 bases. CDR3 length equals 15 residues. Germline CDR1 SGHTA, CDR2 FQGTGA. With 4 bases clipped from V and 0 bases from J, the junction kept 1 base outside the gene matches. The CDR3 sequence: CASSSGLASYNEQFF. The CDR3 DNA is TGTGCCAGCAGCTCGGGACTAGCCTCCTACAATGAGCAGTTCTTC.